This T cell receptor beta chain appears in the sequencing data of a study of T cell responses to AZD1222 COVID-19 vaccine. Sequencing used immunoSEQ multiplex PCR; TCRdb keeps in-frame clones, though not all of them. The sample has 100,000 to 150,000 clones; around 84% are singletons. Trimming cost V 0 bases and J 5 bases; bases outside gene matches: 7. Germline loops: CDR1 LGHNA, CDR2 YSLEER. CDR3 size: 16 residues. J is TRBJ2-5 and V is TRBV4-3, with 9 bases identical to TRBD2. This clonotype was obtained from an adult in good health. Sequenced material: peripheral blood, taken on day 0 of AZD1222 vaccination. The CDR3 DNA sequence: TGCGCCAGCAGCCAAGACACCGCGGGGGGGTACGAGACCCAGTACTTC. Residues: CASSQDTAGGYETQYF.